This paragraph reports one TCR beta chain. Its matching antigen is unknown. This sample stems from a study of shared clonotypes between healthy human individuals. After removal of 6 bases from V and 5 bases from J, the junction contained 5 bases not matched to a gene. The CDR3 contains 13 residues. The germline V gene has CDR1 MGHRA and CDR2 YSYEKL. Some clones are missing from TCRdb's copy, which holds only in-frame ones; the method was immunoSEQ multiplex PCR. The sample shows a few million clones, 85% to 95% of them seen only once. The naive CD8 subset, CD45RO-negative cells positively selected for CCR7, excluded terminally differentiated effector memory CD45RA+ cells. Study observations and caveats: Rarefaction curves obtained for sorted subsets showed sequencing incomplete despite large depth.

The rearrangement links TRBV4-1 to TRBJ1-1, with TRBD1 matching 8 bases. The sequencing sample was made of naive CD8+ T cells from PBMCs. This TCR was recovered from a man aged 18 to 29 in good health. Some clones in this sample may be carry-over from other donors' samples. The CDR3 spells CASRPTGGTEAFF. The CDR3 DNA reads as TGCGCCAGCAGGCCTACAGGGGGAACTGAAGCTTTCTTT.